These T cell receptor beta chains were read from a single sample in a study of T cells after posttransplantation cyclophosphamide. The data were produced by immunoSEQ multiplex PCR, yet TCRdb's version contains in-frame clones alone and is incomplete. The profile covers 30,000 to 35,000 clones, none occurring a single time. The source material was PBMCs. The source is a woman aged 30 to 39 in good health and a related stem cell transplant donor. CDR3s include the opening cysteine and the closing phenylalanine or tryptophan. A D gene is named only where the DNA matches it firmly. The listing skips clone size in some rows; elsewhere it reads once, few, many or a size class.

j_call | v_call | d_call | clone_size | cdr3_nt | cdr3_aa
TRBJ1-2 | TRBV19 | - | many | TGTGCCAGTAGTACCCAGGGATATGGCTACACCTTC | CASSTQGYGYTF
TRBJ2-3 | TRBV29-1 | TRBD2 | few | TGCAGCGTTAATCCGGGGGGGGAAGATACGCAGTATTTT | CSVNPGGEDTQYF
TRBJ1-1 | TRBV5-4 | - | many | TGTGCCAGCAGCTTGCAGGGATACACTGAAGCTTTCTTT | CASSLQGYTEAFF
TRBJ1-1 | TRBV4-3 | - | many | TGCGCCAGCTCAAGAGGGGCGAGGACTGAAGCTTTCTTT | CASSRGARTEAFF
TRBJ1-1 | TRBV7-2 | TRBD1 | many | TGTGCCAGCAGCCCGAGGACAGGGTCCACTGAAGCTTTCTTT | CASSPRTGSTEAFF
TRBJ2-7 | TRBV25-1 | TRBD2 | - | TGTGCCAGCAGTGATGCGCGGGGGGGCCACGAGCAGTACTTC | CASSDARGGHEQYF
TRBJ1-3 | TRBV28 | - | many | TGTGCCAGCAGTCTTCCCGGGTCCCTCGGGGGAAACACCATATATTTT | CASSLPGSLGGNTIYF
TRBJ1-2 | TRBV6-5 | - | - | TGTGCCAGCAGTTACCAGGGGAGGGGGGGAGGCTACACCTTC | CASSYQGRGGGYTF
TRBJ1-2 | TRBV28 | TRBD1 | many | TGTGCCAGCACCGTGGGACAGGGGGCGACTGGCTACACCTTC | CASTVGQGATGYTF
TRBJ2-1 | TRBV7-9 | TRBD2 | many | TGTGCCAGCAAAGGGGCTAGCGGGTACAATGAGCAGTTCTTC | CASKGASGYNEQFF
TRBJ1-5 | TRBV6-6 | - | many | TGTGCCAGCAGCCCCACAGGAGGCAACCGTCCCCAGCATTTT | CASSPTGGNRPQHF
TRBJ1-1 | TRBV6-2/TRBV6-3 | - | many | TGTGCCAGCAGACTTCCCCTCATGAACACTGAAGCTTTCTTT | CASRLPLMNTEAFF
TRBJ1-5 | TRBV12-3/TRBV12-4 | TRBD1 | many | TGTGCCAGCAGTTTAGGGAAGGGACAGCAGCCCCAGCATTTT | CASSLGKGQQPQHF
TRBJ2-1 | TRBV28 | TRBD1 | many | TGTGCCAGCAGTGCCACCGGACAGGGGATCTACAATGAGCAGTTCTTC | CASSATGQGIYNEQFF
TRBJ1-2 | TRBV6-2/TRBV6-3 | TRBD1 | many | TGTGCCAGCAAAAAGGACAGGGGTATCTATGGCTACACCTTC | CASKKDRGIYGYTF
TRBJ2-1 | TRBV19 | - | many | TGTGCCAGTAGTAAGTGGGGGGACGGCTACAATGAGCAGTTCTTC | CASSKWGDGYNEQFF
TRBJ1-1 | TRBV11-3 | - | many | TGTGCCAGCAGCCGACAGAGGAACACTGAAGCTTTCTTT | CASSRQRNTEAFF
TRBJ1-2 | TRBV12-3/TRBV12-4 | - | many | TGTGCCAGCAGTTTGGCAGGGAGGGGCTACACCTTC | CASSLAGRGYTF
TRBJ2-7 | TRBV5-4 | TRBD2 | many | TGTGCCAGCAGCTTGGAAGTAGCGGGGCGAGAGCAGTACTTC | CASSLEVAGREQYF
TRBJ1-5 | TRBV12-3/TRBV12-4 | TRBD1 | many | TGTGCCAGCACCTCGACAGGGTCGAGCAATCAGCCCCAGCATTTT | CASTSTGSSNQPQHF
TRBJ2-1 | TRBV5-5 | - | many | TGTGCCAGCAGCTTGGTCCAGAGCTCCTACAATGAGCAGTTCTTC | CASSLVQSSYNEQFF
TRBJ2-3 | TRBV6-2/TRBV6-3 | TRBD2 | many | TGTGCCAGCAGTTACGCGCTAAAGCGGGGGGGCACAGATACGCAGTATTTT | CASSYALKRGGTDTQYF
TRBJ2-5 | TRBV7-8 | TRBD2 | - | TGTGCCAGCAGCTTAACTAGCGGGGCCGAGACCCAGTACTTC | CASSLTSGAETQYF
TRBJ2-2 | TRBV5-1 | TRBD1 | few | TGCGCCAGCAGTAAGGACAGGGGAACCGGGGAGCTGTTTTTT | CASSKDRGTGELFF
TRBJ1-3 | TRBV6-1 | TRBD1 | many | TGTGCCAGCAGAGCGACAGGGTCTGGAAACACCATATATTTT | CASRATGSGNTIYF
TRBJ2-2 | TRBV25-1 | TRBD1 | - | TGTGCCAGCAGTGGAGGGGGCTTAACCGGGGAGCTGTTTTTT | CASSGGGLTGELFF
TRBJ2-5 | TRBV28 | TRBD2 | few | TGTGCCAGCAGTTTACCATCGGGGGGGCCGGAGACCCAGTACTTC | CASSLPSGGPETQYF
TRBJ1-1 | TRBV27 | - | many | TGTGCCAGCAGTTTAAAGGGCAAGAACACTGAAGCTTTCTTT | CASSLKGKNTEAFF
TRBJ2-1 | TRBV11-3 | - | many | TGTGCCAGCAGCCAGAGGGGGGGGGATTACAATGAGCAGTTCTTC | CASSQRGGDYNEQFF
TRBJ2-7 | TRBV7-9 | TRBD1 | few | TGTGCCAGCAGCTTATACAGTAGCACAGGGGTATACGAGCAGTACTTC | CASSLYSSTGVYEQYF
TRBJ2-7 | TRBV6-1 | - | many | TGTGCCAGCAGACCCCCGACCGGGGGCTCCTACGAGCAGTACTTC | CASRPPTGGSYEQYF
TRBJ2-7 | TRBV7-8 | - | many | TGTGCCAGCAGCTTACGGACGAACAGGGCTAAGAGCTCCTACGAGCAGTACTTC | CASSLRTNRAKSSYEQYF
TRBJ2-3 | TRBV4-3 | - | few | TGCGCCAGCAGCCAGGGAACAGGGAGCCCAGATACGCAGTATTTT | CASSQGTGSPDTQYF
TRBJ2-5 | TRBV7-2 | TRBD2 | many | TGTGCCAGCAGCAAGGGGCTAGCGGGGGGCGTACAACGGGAGACCCAGTACTTC | CASSKGLAGGVQRETQYF
TRBJ2-7 | TRBV6-5 | TRBD1 | many | TGTGCCAGCAGTCTTACCGGGACAGGGTCCTACGAGCAGTACTTC | CASSLTGTGSYEQYF
TRBJ1-1 | TRBV2 | - | many | TGTGCCAGCACCAACGAGGCAGAAGGGACTGAAGCTTTCTTT | CASTNEAEGTEAFF
TRBJ2-1 | TRBV6-2/TRBV6-3 | - | many | TGTGCCAGCAGTCACCATGACCGGGGAAGCTCCTACAATGAGCAGTTCTTC | CASSHHDRGSSYNEQFF
TRBJ1-4 | TRBV7-6 | - | many | TGTGCCAGCAGCTTAGCGATGGGGGCAACGGGTGAAAAACTGTTTTTT | CASSLAMGATGEKLFF
TRBJ2-7 | TRBV4-2 | TRBD1 | few | TGTGCCAGCAGCCAACACCGGGACAGGGGCTACGAGCAGTACTTC | CASSQHRDRGYEQYF
TRBJ2-7 | TRBV9 | TRBD2 | few | TGTGCCAGCAGCGTAGGTGGGGGGGGGTCCTACGAGCAGTACTTC | CASSVGGGGSYEQYF
TRBJ1-5 | TRBV5-5 | - | many | TGTGCCAGCAGCTTGGGACACTTTATGCGTCAGCCCCAGCATTTT | CASSLGHFMRQPQHF
TRBJ1-1 | TRBV12-3/TRBV12-4 | - | many | TGTGCCAGCAGTCTGTCCACAGGGATAAGATCGTACGAAGTACCAGCTTTCTTT | CASSLSTGIRSYEVPAFF
TRBJ2-2 | TRBV7-2 | - | few | TGTGCCAGCAGCCAAGTCGGGTTCGGGGAGCTGTTTTTT | CASSQVGFGELFF
TRBJ2-2 | TRBV5-1 | - | few | TGCGCCAGCAGCTTGGCCTCGGGGGCCGGGGAGCTGTTTTTT | CASSLASGAGELFF
TRBJ2-4 | TRBV5-8 | TRBD1 | many | TGTGCCAGCAGCTGGGGACAGGGCTGGGTCAAAAACATTCAGTACTTC | CASSWGQGWVKNIQYF
TRBJ1-1 | TRBV6-1 | TRBD1 | many | TGTGCCAGCAGCTTGACAGGGACTGAAGCTTTCTTT | CASSLTGTEAFF
TRBJ2-2 | TRBV7-6 | TRBD1 | many | TGTGCCAGCAGCCAAGACAGGGACCCCAACACCGGGGAGCTGTTTTTT | CASSQDRDPNTGELFF
TRBJ2-7 | TRBV12-3/TRBV12-4 | TRBD2 | many | TGTGCCAGCAGTCCCCTCCCTAGCGGGGAATACTACGAGCAGTACTTC | CASSPLPSGEYYEQYF
TRBJ1-4 | TRBV7-2 | - | many | TGTGCCAGCAGCTTAGATTCAAATAAACTGTTTTTT | CASSLDSNKLFF
TRBJ1-1 | TRBV7-9 | - | many | TGTGCCAGCAGCTTAGCGAGGGGAAACACTGAAGCTTTCTTT | CASSLARGNTEAFF
TRBJ1-2 | TRBV30 | - | - | TGTGCCTGGAGTGGCCAGGGGCCACCTAACTATGGCTACACCTTC | CAWSGQGPPNYGYTF
TRBJ1-5 | TRBV27 | TRBD1 | many | TGTGCCAGCAGTCCCCTAGGGACAGAAAGCAATCAGCCCCAGCATTTT | CASSPLGTESNQPQHF
TRBJ1-2 | TRBV2 | TRBD1 | - | TGTGCCAGCAGTGAAAGGGGCCGGGACAGGGGAGGCTATGGCTACACCTTC | CASSERGRDRGGYGYTF
TRBJ2-5 | TRBV2 | TRBD2 | - | TGTGCCAGCAGTCCCAGACTAGCGGGGCCCTCCCAAGAGACCCAGTACTTC | CASSPRLAGPSQETQYF